The present T cell receptor (beta chain) was sequenced within a study of Graves' ophthalmopathy and Graves' hyperthyroidism. Study results and caveats: Using 13 signatures, a model distinguished ophthalmopathy from stable hyperthyroidism, reaching around 90% sensitivity and 65% to 84% specificity. Blood repertoires reportedly contained most expanded thyroid clonotypes above 0.001 frequency. This model predicted ophthalmopathy progression (sensitivity roughly 71%, specificity around 72%).

The authors amplified TCR beta CDR3 regions from RNA transcripts. The first round was an RT-PCR with HTBI primers, and the second round was a multiplex PCR. Each CDR3 protein is one row after TCRdb ran MiXCR on the multiplex PCR reads. The sample carries more than 300,000 distinct CDR3 sequences, approximately 18% recorded once. This clonotype occurred many times. Its antigen is still unknown. The CDR3 spans 15 residues. CDR1 is DFQATT and CDR2 is SNEGSKA in the germline V gene (reference sequence). The chain carries TRBV20-1 and TRBJ2-4; 11 nucleotides align to TRBD2. The sequence came from an adult woman with stable Graves' hyperthyroidism. Material for sequencing was peripheral blood. CDR3 loop: CMVAGGPGSKNIQYF. Written as DNA, the CDR3 is TGCATGGTAGCGGGAGGGCCGGGGTCCAAAAACATTCAGTACTTC.